The 29 T cell receptor beta chains listed next were all sequenced from one sample in a study of glioma-infiltrating T cells after dendritic cell vaccination. Profiled with immunoSEQ multiplex PCR; TCRdb holds only in-frame clones, not every one. The sample contains tens of thousands of clones, around 84% of which appear only once. Sequences were derived from blood, sampled before dendritic cell vaccination. These receptors all stem from a human donor with glioblastoma.

This chain joins TRBV5-1 and TRBJ1-1; D might be TRBD1 (6 bases). There are 15 residues in the CDR3. CDR1 and CDR2 from the germline V gene are SGHRS and YFSETQ. Between the trimmed V and J ends, which lost 3 bases and 1 base, there was a span of 13 bases. The CDR3 loop is CASSSPQQGNTEAFF. DNA of the CDR3: TGCGCCAGCAGCTCCCCTCAACAGGGGAACACTGAAGCTTTCTTT.

The V call is TRBV5-1, the J call TRBJ2-3, with TRBD2 matching 10 bases. The ends lost 4 bases at V and 0 bases at J; junction bases unmatched: 5. The CDR3 sequence is 16 residues long. Germline CDR1 and CDR2: SGHRS and YFSETQ. Here the CDR3 reads CASSPRTSGSTDTQYF. CDR3 bases: TGCGCCAGCAGCCCCCGGACTAGCGGTAGCACAGATACGCAGTATTTT.

The chain has TRBV6-5 and TRBJ2-1; tentatively, D is TRBD2 (5 bases). Trimming took 0 bases from V and 3 from J, leaving 6 bases between them. Germline CDR1 MNHEY, CDR2 SVGAGI. This CDR3 spans 14 amino acids. CDR3 amino acids: CASSYSAGYNEQFF. CDR3 DNA: TGTGCCAGCAGTTACTCGGCGGGCTACAATGAGCAGTTCTTC.

V usage is TRBV27 and J usage is TRBJ1-1; the D gene is possibly TRBD1 (6 bases). CDR3 length: 14 residues. V was clipped by 5 bases and J by 0 bases, with 10 bases between them. Germline CDR1 and CDR2: MNHEY and SMNVEV (reference sequence). CDR3 region: CASSPGHLNTEAFF. Here the CDR3 DNA reads TGTGCCAGCAGTCCGGGACATTTGAACACTGAAGCTTTCTTT.

The chain employs TRBV6-1 and TRBJ2-5, with 13 bases lining up with TRBD2. From germline, CDR1 is MNHNS and CDR2 SASEGT. This CDR3 has 15 residues. Trimming took 8 bases from V and 5 from J; bases not matched to a gene: 8. CDR3 sequence: CASATGTSGAETQYF. The DNA of the CDR3 is TGTGCCAGCGCTACGGGGACTAGCGGGGCGGAGACCCAGTACTTC.

The chain has TRBV7-9 and TRBJ1-6; tentatively, D is TRBD1 (5 bases). The V gene's germline CDR1 is SEHNR and CDR2 FQNEAQ (reference sequence). The CDR3 runs to 14 residues. V dropped 6 bases and J dropped 7 bases, with 13 bases sitting between them. Here the CDR3 reads CASRSGRQNSPLHF. The CDR3 DNA follows: TGTGCCAGCAGATCAGGGCGCCAAAATTCACCCCTCCACTTT.

The chain couples TRBV5-1 to TRBJ2-2, with a weak D call TRBD1 (6 bases). Germline V CDR1 and CDR2: SGHRS, YFSETQ. This CDR3 region has 15 residues. The germline V and J ends were trimmed by 2 bases and 1 base, with 9 bases remaining between them. The CDR3 protein is CASSFGRGNTGELFF. The CDR3 coding sequence is TGCGCCAGCAGCTTCGGCAGGGGGAACACCGGGGAGCTGTTTTTT.

V gene TRBV30 combines with J gene TRBJ2-7; D perhaps matches TRBD1 (5 bases). The V and J ends lost 1 base and 3 bases respectively, with 16 bases between them. The CDR3 loop spans 15 amino acids. CDR1 and CDR2 from the germline V gene are GTSNPN and SVGIG (reference sequence). The CDR3 DNA reads as TGTGCCTGGAGTGACAGGCCAACCCCCCTCTACGAGCAGTACTTC. This sequence encodes CAWSDRPTPLYEQYF.

The chain couples TRBV4-1 to TRBJ1-1; tentatively, D is TRBD1 (6 bases). Germline lookup yields CDR1 MGHRA and CDR2 YSYEKL. CDR3 length equals 14 residues. Trimming removed 6 bases at V and 2 bases at J, with 13 bases between. CDR3 bases: TGCGCCAGCAGATTACCAGGGGAAAACACTGAAGCTTTCTTT. Its translation is CASRLPGENTEAFF.

The V call is TRBV7-9, the J call TRBJ2-3; possibly TRBD2 for D (6 bases). The CDR3 has 16 residues. V was shortened by 0 bases and J by 5 bases, with 15 bases between the two germline ends. Germline CDR1 and CDR2: SEHNR and FQNEAQ (reference sequence). The CDR3, as DNA: TGTGCCAGCAGCTTAGCGGCCTCCGGGGGTCAAGATACGCAGTATTTT. Its translation: CASSLAASGGQDTQYF.

The CDR3 reads CASSVGGGATDTQYF. The CDR3 DNA follows: TGTGCCAGCAGCGTTGGGGGGGGAGCCACAGATACGCAGTATTTT. The chain has TRBV9 and TRBJ2-3, with 7 nucleotides matching TRBD2. The CDR3 loop spans 15 amino acids. Germline CDR1 SGDLS, CDR2 YYNGEE. The V segment lost 2 bases and the J segment 2 bases; nucleotides outside the gene matches: 5.

The chain employs TRBV28 and TRBJ1-1; TRBD1 matches at 7 bases. V dropped 4 bases and J dropped 2; count of bases not matched to a gene: 10. Germline V CDR1 and CDR2: MDHEN, SYDVKM. This CDR3 comprises 16 residues. The CDR3 region is CASSYPGQTQNTEAFF. The CDR3 DNA reads as TGTGCCAGCAGTTATCCGGGACAGACACAAAACACTGAAGCTTTCTTT.

The chain recombines TRBV6-5 with TRBJ1-2; 9 bases are shared with TRBD1. Germline V gene lookup returns CDR1 MNHEY and CDR2 SVGAGI. The CDR3 length is 14 residues. The ends lost 5 bases at V and 5 bases at J; junction bases unmatched: 6. This chain's CDR3 is CASSSGQGKYGYTF. CDR3 DNA sequence: TGTGCCAGCAGTAGCGGACAGGGGAAGTATGGCTACACCTTC.

For the CDR3, the DNA is TGCGCCAGCAGCTTGGGCATGGGTTCGGGCGAGCAGTACTTC. Translated, it gives CASSLGMGSGEQYF. This chain connects TRBV5-1 to TRBJ2-7; D is ambiguous. Germline V gene data show CDR1 as SGHRS and CDR2 as YFSETQ. Deletions cut 0 bases from V and 6 bases from J, with 13 bases between. The CDR3 spans 14 residues.

This rearrangement joins TRBV7-2 to TRBJ2-7; perhaps TRBD2 as D (5 bases). Germline CDR1 reads SGHTA; CDR2 reads FQGNSA. V gave up 0 bases and J gave up 0 bases, with 6 bases separating them. The CDR3 covers 14 residues. CDR3 nucleotide sequence: TGTGCCAGCAGCTTAGCCGGGAACTCCTACGAGCAGTACTTC. It is translated as CASSLAGNSYEQYF.

In this sample, this clone turned up once. The chain combines TRBV6-5 with TRBJ1-1; 9 nucleotides match TRBD1. The CDR3 contains 14 residues. V trimming: 2 bases; J trimming: 4 bases; junction bases outside the gene matches: 2. From germline, CDR1 is MNHEY and CDR2 SVGAGI. The CDR3 sequence is CASSYTGGITEAFF. The CDR3 DNA reads TGTGCCAGCAGTTACACAGGGGGCATCACTGAAGCTTTCTTT.

The V gene is TRBV5-6, the J gene TRBJ1-1; 10 bases are a match to TRBD1. The CDR3 consists of 16 residues. Germline V gives CDR1 SGHDT, CDR2 YYEEEE. V lost 4 bases to trimming and J lost 4 bases; unmatched junction nucleotides: 10. CDR3 nucleotides: TGTGCCAGCAGCGGTGGACAGGGGGTTCGGGGCACTGAAGCTTTCTTT. This codes for CASSGGQGVRGTEAFF.

This clone occurred once. V is TRBV29-1 and J is TRBJ2-7; D possibly corresponds to TRBD2 (5 bases). Germline V lookup: CDR1 SQVTM, CDR2 ANQGSEA. CDR3 length: 12 amino acids. V was shortened by 4 bases and J by 4 bases, with 11 bases between the two germline ends. CDR3 nucleotides: TGCAGCGTTGGTTCGGGAACTTACGAGCAGTACTTC. Translation gives CSVGSGTYEQYF.

The rearrangement uses TRBV29-1 and TRBJ1-1; 7 bases are shared with TRBD1. The CDR3 runs 11 residues. From germline, CDR1 is SQVTM and CDR2 ANQGSEA. V lost 7 bases, J lost 6 bases, and 5 bases stayed unmatched. CDR3 sequence reads: CSARQGPEAFF. The CDR3 DNA sequence: TGCAGCGCCAGACAGGGACCTGAAGCTTTCTTT.

The V and J genes are TRBV19 and TRBJ1-2; D gene ambiguous. Germline CDR1 is LNHDA and CDR2 is SQIVND (reference sequence). This CDR3 is built from 15 residues. Trimming cost V 4 bases and J 0 bases, with 12 bases left between them. The CDR3 loop is CASSTPFFSNYGYTF. The DNA of the CDR3 is TGTGCCAGTAGTACTCCGTTCTTTTCTAACTATGGCTACACCTTC.

This sequence joins TRBV29-1 and TRBJ2-2; 9 nucleotides line up with TRBD2. CDR3 length equals 14 residues. From germline, CDR1 is SQVTM and CDR2 ANQGSEA. V shed 3 bases and J 5 bases; nucleotides not matched to a gene: 4. The CDR3 DNA follows: TGCAGCGTTGATCCTAGCGGGACGACCGGGGAGCTGTTTTTT. Protein product: CSVDPSGTTGELFF.

This chain connects TRBV28 to TRBJ2-5; 8 positions match TRBD2. In germline, CDR1 is MDHEN, CDR2 SYDVKM. The CDR3 is 15 residues long. V shed 2 bases and J 4 bases; nucleotides not matched to a gene: 6. The CDR3 region has the DNA TGTGCCAGCAGTTTAGTCGGGAGGGGGGGAGAGACCCAGTACTTC. Protein sequence: CASSLVGRGGETQYF.

Points on this clone: This specimen includes other DNA sequences encoding the same CDR3. V gene TRBV5-1 combines with J gene TRBJ2-7; 10 positions match TRBD1. The germline CDR1 and CDR2 sequences are SGHRS and YFSETQ. There are 14 residues in the CDR3. V shed 3 bases, J shed 2 bases, and the junction held 2 bases outside the gene matches. CDR3 coding DNA: TGCGCCAGCAGCTCAGGACAGGGGGCCTACGAGCAGTACTTC. It specifies CASSSGQGAYEQYF.

V gene TRBV7-9 combines with J gene TRBJ2-1, with 10 bases identical to TRBD2. CDR1 and CDR2 from the germline V gene are SEHNR and FQNEAQ (reference sequence). V lost 5 bases to trimming and J lost 10 bases; unmatched junction nucleotides: 14. CDR3 length equals 16 residues. The CDR3 sequence is CASSQIKAGGPEEQFF. In DNA form, the CDR3 reads TGTGCCAGCAGCCAGATAAAAGCGGGGGGGCCAGAGGAGCAGTTCTTC.

The chain couples TRBV27 to TRBJ1-5; the match to TRBD1 covers 7 bases. The germline CDR1 and CDR2 sequences are MNHEY and SMNVEV (reference sequence). The V and J ends lost 2 bases and 7 bases, in that order; junction bases with no gene match: 5. The CDR3 loop spans 14 amino acids. The CDR3 region is CASSLKGARQPQHF. The DNA of the CDR3 is TGTGCCAGCAGTTTAAAGGGGGCTCGACAGCCCCAGCATTTT.

This chain links TRBV4-1 with TRBJ1-1; D is unclear. Germline CDR1 and CDR2: MGHRA and YSYEKL. V was trimmed by 0 bases and J by 1 base, leaving 12 bases between them. CDR3 size: 16 residues. For the CDR3, the DNA is TGCGCCAGCAGCCAAGATAAGGAGGAGGGGAACACTGAAGCTTTCTTT. Translation: CASSQDKEEGNTEAFF.

This rearrangement joins TRBV7-9 to TRBJ1-2, with D tentatively TRBD1 (5 bases). CDR1 is SEHNR and CDR2 is FQNEAQ in the germline V gene (reference sequence). The germline V and J ends were trimmed by 5 bases and 1 base, with 8 bases remaining between them. The CDR3 runs 13 residues. The CDR3 nucleotides are TGTGCCAGCAGCCAGACAGTTAACTATGGCTACACCTTC. This sequence encodes CASSQTVNYGYTF. Filled out from reference TRBV7-9 and TRBJ1-2, the complete variable domain reads DTGVSQNPRHKITKRGQNVTFRCDPISEHNRLYWYRQTLGQGPEFLTYFQNEAQLEKSRLLSDRFSAERPKGSFSTLEIQRTEQGDSAMYLCASSQTVNYGYTFGSGTRLTVV.

V and J are TRBV19 and TRBJ1-5, with 7 positions matching TRBD1. Germline V gene sequence: CDR1 LNHDA, CDR2 SQIVND (reference sequence). The CDR3 length is 13 residues. The junction had 2 bases not matched to a gene; V was cut back by 3 bases and J by 6 bases. DNA for the CDR3: TGTGCCAGTAGTATGTCAGGGGGTCAGCCCCAGCATTTT. Protein product: CASSMSGGQPQHF.

V and J are TRBV5-1 and TRBJ2-7; no clear D. The ends were cut back, 0 bases at V and 0 bases at J, with 7 bases in the middle. CDR1 SGHRS and CDR2 YFSETQ come from the germline V gene. This CDR3 is 14 amino acids long. As DNA, the CDR3 is TGCGCCAGCAGCTTGGATGCCAGCTCCTACGAGCAGTACTTC. The encoded protein is CASSLDASSYEQYF.